This T cell receptor (beta chain) was sequenced in a study of CD8 T cells in cerebrospinal fluid in Alzheimer's disease. About the study: Clonal expansion of CSF T cells was measured with plate-based and droplet-based single-cell sequencing. Study-wide points: The authors cautioned that cerebrospinal fluid EBV-specific TCRs do not prove EBV causes Alzheimer's. The largest CSF clone was proportionally bigger in mild cognitive impairment or Alzheimer's disease than controls.

TCRdb reprocessed the 10x single-cell sequencing reads and keeps a single row for each CDR3 protein, giving no DNA. The sample holds more than 1,500 distinct CDR3 sequences. The V gene's germline CDR1 is MNHNS and CDR2 SASEGT. This CDR3 has 15 residues. Participants were all in good physical condition and free of acute infection. A note on this clonotype: The antigen is not known.

The sample comprised cerebrospinal fluid. The clonotype comes from a human donor with mild cognitive impairment. The chain combines TRBV6-1 with TRBJ1-5; TCRdb proposes TRBD1, but this gene call is untestable without DNA. CDR3 sequence reads: CASSESPGQNQPQHF.